This record covers a single T cell receptor beta chain. TCRdb redid the calling of the RT-PCR reads with MiXCR, one entry per CDR3 protein. The sample includes 650,000 to 800,000 distinct CDR3 sequences, 11% to 15% seen only once; the top ten take 3.6%. The receptor's source is a female donor in good health, serving as a healthy control. The sample comprised memory CD4+ T cells from blood.

The DNA of the CDR3 is TGTGCCAGCAGCGACAGGAAAGAGGCTGGAAACACCATATATTTT. Its translation: CASSDRKEAGNTIYF. The chain recombines TRBV7-2 with TRBJ1-3; D is possibly TRBD1 (6 bases). The CDR3 totals 15 residues. CDR1 SGHTA and CDR2 FQGNSA come from the germline V gene. The V and J ends lost 5 bases and 2 bases respectively, with 13 bases between them.